This TCR beta chain was sequenced for a study of radiation and T cells in renal cell carcinoma. As concerns this clone: Its matching antigen is unknown.

Points from the study as a whole: In blood, top tumor clones expanded by 2 weeks, shrinking by 4. No pretreatment tumor biopsies were available for baseline clonotypes.

TCRdb's copy holds only in-frame clones and misses some; the assay was immunoSEQ multiplex PCR. The table includes around 78,000 clones, roughly nine tenths detected once. Time point: blood 4 weeks post-SBRT, at nephrectomy. As for treatment: 15 Gy SBRT to primary tumor, nephrectomy 4 weeks later. Nephrectomy followed 15 Gy stereotactic body radiation by 4 weeks. This CDR3 is 13 amino acids long. CDR1 is SEHNR and CDR2 is FQNEAQ in the germline V gene (reference sequence). After removal of 5 bases from V and 4 bases from J, the junction contained 4 bases not matched to a gene. This sequence joins TRBV7-9 and TRBJ1-1; TRBD1 aligns across 7 bases. This clonotype originated in a woman in her seventies with renal cell carcinoma. The starting material was blood, obtained from a patient whose treatment included radiotherapy and nephrectomy. This CDR3 reads CASSQTGPTEAFF. DNA for the CDR3: TGTGCCAGCAGCCAGACAGGGCCCACTGAAGCTTTCTTT.